This is a list of T cell receptor beta chains from one sample in a study of somatic mutations in cytotoxic T cells in rheumatoid arthritis. Assay used: immunoSEQ multiplex PCR; TCRdb lists only in-frame clones, some missing. The top ten clones hold over 7.5% of a sample with some 30,000 clones, about 88% of them seen once. Sequencing was performed on CD8+ T cells sorted from blood. These receptor sequences come from an adult with rheumatoid arthritis. The CDR3 runs from the conserved cysteine through the conserved F or W. D genes are given only for firm matches. For some rows the clone size is stated as once, few or many, or as a class when expanded; others skip it.

TRBV9	-	TRBJ2-2	-	CASSAGLNTGELFF	TGTGCCAGCAGCGCGGGACTGAACACCGGGGAGCTGTTTTTT
TRBV29-1	TRBD2	TRBJ2-1	-	CSVGSSGGYSNEQFF	TGCAGCGTTGGGTCTAGCGGGGGGTACTCTAATGAGCAGTTCTTC
TRBV6-6	TRBD2	TRBJ2-3	-	CASSLAGPRSTDTQYF	TGTGCCAGCAGCCTAGCGGGGCCACGGAGCACAGATACGCAGTATTTT
TRBV6-6	-	TRBJ2-7	-	CASREQVNEQYF	TGTGCCAGCAGGGAACAGGTGAACGAGCAGTACTTC
TRBV28	-	TRBJ1-3	-	CASSSGGPGNTIYF	TGTGCCAGCAGTTCCGGGGGGCCTGGAAACACCATATATTTT
TRBV25-1	-	TRBJ2-7	-	CASSPEGSGAYEQYF	TGTGCCAGCTCCCCCGAGGGGTCCGGGGCCTACGAGCAGTACTTC
TRBV7-3	-	TRBJ1-1	-	CASSLMDGGNTEAFF	TGTGCCAGCAGCTTAATGGACGGGGGGAACACTGAAGCTTTCTTT
TRBV6-5	TRBD1	TRBJ1-5	-	CASRPLGTGQGTQHF	TGTGCCAGCAGACCCCTAGGGACGGGACAGGGCACCCAGCATTTT
TRBV10-3	TRBD2	TRBJ2-2	once	CAISGSSGGANTGELFF	TGTGCCATCAGTGGAAGTAGCGGGGGGGCGAACACCGGGGAGCTGTTTTTT
TRBV25-1	-	TRBJ1-3	-	CARTGTSERNTIYF	TGTGCCAGAACTGGGACAAGCGAAAGAAACACCATATATTTT
TRBV5-1	-	TRBJ1-2	-	CASTPDVRGNYGYTF	TGCGCCAGCACCCCGGACGTCAGAGGTAACTATGGCTACACCTTC
TRBV7-8	-	TRBJ1-4	-	CASSLGVGVGEKLFF	TGTGCCAGCAGCTTAGGCGTTGGAGTGGGCGAAAAACTGTTTTTT
TRBV7-2	-	TRBJ1-2	-	CASSPGTNYGYTF	TGTGCCAGCAGTCCAGGAACCAACTATGGCTACACCTTC
TRBV7-2	-	TRBJ2-1	once	CASSSHKATGNNEQFF	TGTGCCAGCAGCTCTCATAAAGCTACAGGGAACAATGAGCAGTTCTTC
TRBV27	-	TRBJ2-7	once	CASSLGGRSYEQYF	TGTGCCAGCAGTTTAGGTGGCAGGTCCTACGAGCAGTACTTC
TRBV5-5	TRBD2	TRBJ2-1	-	CASSLGLAGYNEQFF	TGTGCCAGCAGCTTGGGGCTAGCGGGGTACAATGAGCAGTTCTTC
TRBV4-2	TRBD2	TRBJ2-1	-	CASSQVKGLAVDNEQFF	TGTGCCAGCAGCCAAGTTAAGGGACTAGCGGTTGACAATGAGCAGTTCTTC
TRBV19	-	TRBJ1-1	-	CASRTDIMNTEAFF	TGTGCCAGTAGGACAGATATCATGAACACTGAAGCTTTCTTT
TRBV25-1	-	TRBJ2-1	-	CASSELTASSYNEQFF	TGTGCCAGCAGTGAATTAACAGCGAGCTCCTACAATGAGCAGTTCTTC
TRBV27	TRBD2	TRBJ2-3	-	CASSWGTNTDTQYF	TGTGCCAGCAGCTGGGGGACTAACACAGATACGCAGTATTTT
TRBV28	-	TRBJ1-5	-	CASSLRDNQPQHF	TGTGCCAGCAGTCTGCGTGACAATCAGCCCCAGCATTTT
TRBV4-1	-	TRBJ2-3	-	CASSQERGLPDTQYF	TGCGCCAGCAGCCAAGAAAGGGGTCTCCCAGATACGCAGTATTTT
TRBV28	TRBD1	TRBJ1-2	-	CASRPGQGAWYGYTF	TGTGCCAGCAGACCGGGACAGGGGGCTTGGTATGGCTACACCTTC
TRBV6-1	TRBD1	TRBJ1-1	-	CASSLTGAFVEAFF	TGTGCCAGCAGCCTTACAGGGGCCTTCGTTGAAGCTTTCTTT
TRBV7-8	-	TRBJ2-1	-	CASSRTYPYNEQFF	TGTGCCAGCAGTCGGACTTACCCCTACAATGAGCAGTTCTTC
TRBV6-5	TRBD1	TRBJ2-1	-	CASSEQGSYNEQFF	TGTGCCAGCAGTGAACAGGGGTCCTACAATGAGCAGTTCTTC
TRBV5-4	-	TRBJ1-2	-	CASRREVGTSYGYTF	TGTGCCAGCAGACGAGAGGTGGGGACCTCCTATGGCTACACCTTC
TRBV4-3	TRBD2	TRBJ2-2	-	CASSPSRGGTGELFF	TGCGCCAGCAGCCCCTCGCGGGGGGGCACCGGGGAGCTGTTTTTT
TRBV2	TRBD2	TRBJ2-1	-	CASSEILAAYNEQFF	TGTGCCAGCAGTGAGATTCTAGCGGCCTACAATGAGCAGTTCTTC
TRBV6-1	TRBD1	TRBJ2-7	-	CASSGWTGGDYEQYF	TGTGCCAGCAGTGGGTGGACAGGGGGGGACTACGAGCAGTACTTC
TRBV5-6	-	TRBJ2-2	-	CASSLDGPLADTGELFF	TGTGCCAGCAGCTTGGATGGGCCTCTGGCCGACACCGGGGAGCTGTTTTTT
TRBV19	TRBD1	TRBJ1-2	-	CASSIRGGQVYGYTF	TGTGCCAGTAGTATACGGGGGGGACAGGTGTATGGCTACACCTTC
TRBV12-5	TRBD2	TRBJ2-2	-	CASGSGANTGELFF	TGTGCTAGTGGAAGCGGGGCGAACACCGGGGAGCTGTTTTTT
TRBV7-8	-	TRBJ2-3	once	CASSLTTSTDTQYF	TGTGCCAGCAGCTTAACGACTTCCACAGATACGCAGTATTTT
TRBV6-1	-	TRBJ2-7	-	CASSETGAYEQYF	TGTGCCAGCAGTGAGACGGGGGCCTACGAGCAGTACTTC
TRBV29-1	-	TRBJ2-1	-	CSGGNSEVSEQFF	TGCAGCGGGGGAAATAGCGAGGTCAGTGAGCAGTTCTTC
TRBV6-5	TRBD2	TRBJ2-7	-	CASSYQTSGFYEQYF	TGTGCCAGCAGTTACCAGACTAGCGGATTCTACGAGCAGTACTTC
TRBV30	-	TRBJ2-2	-	CALTVNTGELFF	TGTGCCTTGACAGTGAACACCGGGGAGCTGTTTTTT
TRBV5-6	-	TRBJ2-7	-	CASSRGGLDEQYF	TGTGCCAGCAGCCGAGGTGGGTTGGACGAGCAGTACTTC
TRBV9	TRBD1	TRBJ1-2	once	CASSARDSDIYGYTF	TGTGCCAGCAGCGCCCGGGACAGTGATATCTATGGCTACACCTTC
TRBV4-1	-	TRBJ1-2	-	CASSQAPNSFGDRSLINYGYTF	TGCGCCAGCAGCCAAGCCCCTAACAGCTTTGGAGACAGGAGCCTAATAAACTATGGCTACACCTTC
TRBV7-6	TRBD1	TRBJ2-7	-	CASSLGTGGVQYF	TGTGCCAGCAGCCTGGGGACAGGGGGCGTGCAGTACTTC
TRBV30	TRBD1	TRBJ1-2	-	CAWSETGVYGYTF	TGTGCCTGGAGTGAAACAGGGGTCTATGGCTACACCTTC
TRBV7-8	-	TRBJ1-1	-	CASSLVRTEAFF	TGTGCCAGCAGCTTAGTTAGGACTGAAGCTTTCTTT
TRBV2	TRBD1	TRBJ1-2	-	CASSHTGDTF	TGTGCCAGCAGTCATACAGGGGACACCTTC
TRBV7-2	-	TRBJ2-2	once	CASSPDSNTGELFF	TGTGCCAGCAGCCCCGACAGCAACACCGGGGAGCTGTTTTTT
TRBV6-5	-	TRBJ2-1	-	CASSYGVPDEQFF	TGTGCCAGCAGTTACGGGGTGCCCGATGAGCAGTTCTTC
TRBV25-1	TRBD2	TRBJ2-3	-	CARGLAGLADTQYF	TGTGCCAGAGGACTAGCGGGACTCGCAGATACGCAGTATTTT
TRBV7-9	-	TRBJ1-2	few	CASSLVDGPLRGYTF	TGTGCCAGCAGCTTAGTGGACGGCCCTCTCAGGGGCTACACCTTC